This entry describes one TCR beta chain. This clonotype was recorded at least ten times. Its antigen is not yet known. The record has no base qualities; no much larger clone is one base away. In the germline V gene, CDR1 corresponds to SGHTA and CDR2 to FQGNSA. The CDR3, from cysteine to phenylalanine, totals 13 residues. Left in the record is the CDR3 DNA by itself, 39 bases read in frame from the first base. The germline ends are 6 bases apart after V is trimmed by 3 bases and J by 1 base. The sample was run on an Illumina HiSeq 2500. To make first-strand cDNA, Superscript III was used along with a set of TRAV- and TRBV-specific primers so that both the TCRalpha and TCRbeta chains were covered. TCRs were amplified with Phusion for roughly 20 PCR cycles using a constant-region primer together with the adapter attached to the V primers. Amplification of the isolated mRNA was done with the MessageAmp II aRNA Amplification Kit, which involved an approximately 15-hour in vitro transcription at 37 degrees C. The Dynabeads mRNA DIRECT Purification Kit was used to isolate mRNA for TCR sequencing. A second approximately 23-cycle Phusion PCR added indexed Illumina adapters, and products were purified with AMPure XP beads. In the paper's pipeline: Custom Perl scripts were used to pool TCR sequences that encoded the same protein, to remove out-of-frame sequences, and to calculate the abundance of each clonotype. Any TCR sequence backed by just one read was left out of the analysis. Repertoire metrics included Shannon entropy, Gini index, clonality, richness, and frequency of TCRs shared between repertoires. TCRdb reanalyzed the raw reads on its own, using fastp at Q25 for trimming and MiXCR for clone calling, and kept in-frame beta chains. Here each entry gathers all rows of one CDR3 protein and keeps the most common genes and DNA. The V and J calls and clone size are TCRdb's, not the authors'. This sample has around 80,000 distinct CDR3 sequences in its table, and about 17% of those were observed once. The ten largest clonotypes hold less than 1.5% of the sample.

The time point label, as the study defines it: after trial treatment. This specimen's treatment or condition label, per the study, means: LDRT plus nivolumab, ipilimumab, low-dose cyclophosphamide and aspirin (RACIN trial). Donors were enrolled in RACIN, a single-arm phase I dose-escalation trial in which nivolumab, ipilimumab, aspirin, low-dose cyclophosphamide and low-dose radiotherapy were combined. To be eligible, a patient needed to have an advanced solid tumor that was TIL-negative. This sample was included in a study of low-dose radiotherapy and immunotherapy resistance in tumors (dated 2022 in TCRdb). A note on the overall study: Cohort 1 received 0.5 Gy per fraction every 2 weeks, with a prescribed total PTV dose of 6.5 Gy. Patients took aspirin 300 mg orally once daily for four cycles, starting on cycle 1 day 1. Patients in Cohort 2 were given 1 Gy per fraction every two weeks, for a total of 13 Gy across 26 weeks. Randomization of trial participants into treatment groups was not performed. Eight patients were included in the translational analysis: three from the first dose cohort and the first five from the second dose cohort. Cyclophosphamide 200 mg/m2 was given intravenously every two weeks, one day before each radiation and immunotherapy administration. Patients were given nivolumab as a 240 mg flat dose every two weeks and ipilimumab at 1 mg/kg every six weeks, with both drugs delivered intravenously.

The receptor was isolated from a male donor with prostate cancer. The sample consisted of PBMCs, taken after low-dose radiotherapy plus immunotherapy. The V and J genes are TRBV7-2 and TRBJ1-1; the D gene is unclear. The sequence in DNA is TGTGCCAGCAGCTTGCCTGCGAACACTGAAGCTTTCTTT. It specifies CASSLPANTEAFF.